This TCR beta chain was documented in a study of blood T cell repertoires in COVID-19. The repertoire was sequenced with immunoSEQ multiplex PCR; TCRdb's copy has only in-frame clones and lacks some. The sample includes about 300,000 clones, just under 90% seen only once; the top ten take less than 2%. Per germline, CDR1 SNHLY and CDR2 FYNNEI. The CDR3 length is 15 residues. V gave up 1 base and J gave up 9 bases, with 18 bases separating them. The chain employs TRBV2 and TRBJ2-5, with a weak D call TRBD2 (5 bases). Sequenced material: peripheral blood. The clonotype originates from a woman younger than 45 with COVID-19, enrolled during active disease. The CDR3 sequence: CASSEGGPVSRPQYF. In DNA form, the CDR3 reads TGTGCCAGCAGTGAAGGAGGGCCAGTATCGAGGCCCCAGTACTTC.